This TCR beta chain was identified in a study of Ad26.COV2.S vaccination and SARS-CoV-2 variants. Overall study: Ad26.COV2.S arm of COV1001 included the donor. Once or twice, 56 days apart, Ad26.COV2.S was delivered intramuscularly.

Treatment noted: approximately 18 received Ad26.COV2.S at low or high dose, single or two shots; roughly five received placebo; per-sample allocation not given. Specimen acquisition occurred on day 63 following the initial vaccine or placebo injection. Immunization relied on an Ad26 vector, which expressed Wuhan-strain SARS-CoV-2 spike. V shed 6 bases, J shed 4 bases, and the junction held 4 bases outside the gene matches. Germline V lookup: CDR1 MNHEY, CDR2 SVGAGI. CDR3 length: 15 residues. Profiled with immunoSEQ multiplex PCR; TCRdb holds only in-frame clones, not every one. The sample has under 550,000 clones, about nine tenths seen once.

V gene TRBV6-5 combines with J gene TRBJ2-1, with 12 nucleotides matching TRBD2. The starting material was peripheral blood, obtained in a trial of Ad26.COV2.S vaccine versus placebo. The source of this sequence is a person between 18 and 65 years old who received the Ad26.COV2.S COVID-19 vaccine or a placebo. CDR3 region: CASRPLAGGYNEQFF. The CDR3 DNA follows: TGTGCCAGCAGACCTCTAGCGGGAGGGTACAATGAGCAGTTCTTC.